The 9 T cell receptor beta chains below all came from one sample that was sequenced in a study of memory CD4+ T cells and cytomegalovirus serostatus. Libraries were prepared by immunoSEQ multiplex PCR; TCRdb keeps only in-frame clonotypes and omits some of them. The table shows 48,000 or so clones, with roughly 78% occurring only once. The sort gate was single viable CD3+CD4+CD8-CD45RO+ cells for memory CD4+ T cells. What was sequenced was memory CD4+ T cells from blood. Every receptor here comes from an adult in good health and CMV-seronegative.

The CDR3 DNA follows: TGCGCCAGCAGATTGGATATGAACACTGAAGCTTTCTTT. Encoded protein: CASRLDMNTEAFF. The chain links TRBV10-1 to TRBJ1-1; D ambiguous. The CDR3 loop spans 13 amino acids. CDR1 is WNHNN, CDR2 SYGVQD, per germline (reference sequence). V lost 6 bases to trimming and J lost 0 bases, with 8 bases between them.

This chain connects TRBV15 to TRBJ1-2; 7 bases fit TRBD1. V lost 0 bases to trimming and J lost 8 bases; unmatched junction nucleotides: 9. CDR3 size: 15 residues. The germline V gene has CDR1 LNHNV and CDR2 YYDKDF (reference sequence). The CDR3 loop reads CATSRDPSTGPGYTF. The CDR3 nucleotides are TGTGCCACCAGCAGAGATCCCTCGACAGGGCCCGGCTACACCTTC.

This clone turned up a few times. V and J are TRBV7-8 and TRBJ2-7; 7 bases map to TRBD1. CDR3 length: 16 residues. Trimming removed 2 bases from V and 0 bases from J; junction bases left unmatched: 7. Germline lookup yields CDR1 SGHVS and CDR2 FQNEAQ. CDR3: CASSLMNRQGSYEQYF. For the CDR3, the DNA is TGTGCCAGCAGCTTAATGAACCGACAGGGCTCCTACGAGCAGTACTTC. The full variable domain, its missing parts supplied by reference TRBV7-8 and TRBJ2-7, is GAGVSQSPRYKVAKRGQDVALRCDPISGHVSLFWYQQALGQGPEFLTYFQNEAQLDKSGLPSDRFFAERPEGSVSTLKIQRTQQEDSAVYLCASSLMNRQGSYEQYFGPGTRLTVT.

In the case of this clone: This same CDR3 is encoded by further DNA sequences in the sample. The chain uses TRBV18 and TRBJ2-7; 7 bases agree with TRBD1. CDR1 is KGHSH, CDR2 LQKENI, per germline. This CDR3 has 13 amino acids. V lost 4 bases and J lost 2; bases outside the gene matches: 2. The CDR3 sequence is CASSRGTAYEQYF. CDR3 nucleotide sequence: TGTGCCAGCTCACGAGGGACAGCCTACGAGCAGTACTTC. Supplemented by reference TRBV18 and TRBJ2-7, the full variable domain reads NAGVMQNPRHLVRRRGQEARLRCSPMKGHSHVYWYRQLPEEGLKFMVYLQKENIIDESGMPKERFSAEFPKEGPSILRIQQVVRGDSAAYFCASSRGTAYEQYFGPGTRLTVT.

The chain joins TRBV4-2 to TRBJ1-4; a possible D gene is TRBD1 (6 bases). The germline V gene has CDR1 LGHNA and CDR2 YNFKEQ. The germline V and J ends were trimmed by 2 bases and 12 bases, with 13 bases remaining between them. CDR3 size: 13 residues. This CDR3 reads CASSQPDRRELFF. CDR3 coding DNA: TGTGCCAGCAGCCAACCCGACAGGAGAGAACTGTTTTTT.

V and J are TRBV6-1 and TRBJ1-1, with D perhaps matching TRBD1 (5 bases). CDR1 and CDR2 from the germline V gene are MNHNS and SASEGT. The CDR3 runs 14 residues. V gave up 5 bases and J gave up 3 bases, with 13 bases separating them. The CDR3 coding sequence is TGTGCCAGCAGTTGGAGCAGGGCCGACACTGAAGCTTTCTTT. It yields the protein CASSWSRADTEAFF.

As DNA, the CDR3 is TGTGCCAGCACCCTCGGTCAGACAAACACTGAAGCTTTCTTT. This codes for CASTLGQTNTEAFF. The chain recombines TRBV5-4 with TRBJ1-1, with no clear D. The CDR3 runs to 14 residues. V was clipped by 6 bases and J by 2 bases, with 14 bases between them. Germline V gives CDR1 SGHNT, CDR2 YYREEE (reference sequence).

The V gene is TRBV5-6, the J gene TRBJ2-1; no definite D call. Trimming took off 1 base at V and 10 bases at J, with 9 bases between the two ends. The length of the CDR3 is 12 residues. Germline V gene data show CDR1 as SGHDT and CDR2 as YYEEEE. CDR3 in DNA: TGTGCCAGCAGCTTGCTCCGGTACGAGCAGTTCTTC. Translated: CASSLLRYEQFF.

The chain couples TRBV15 to TRBJ2-5; weak D call: TRBD2 (6 bases). CDR1 is LNHNV and CDR2 is YYDKDF in the germline V gene (reference sequence). The CDR3 contains 16 residues. Deletions cut 0 bases from V and 4 bases from J, with 15 bases between. This CDR3 is CATSRDKGGVGETQYF. As DNA, the CDR3 is TGTGCCACCAGCAGAGACAAGGGCGGGGTAGGAGAGACCCAGTACTTC. Looking up the rest from reference TRBV15 and TRBJ2-5 gives the full variable domain: DAMVIQNPRYQVTQFGKPVTLSCSQTLNHNVMYWYQQKSSQAPKLLFHYYDKDFNNEADTPDNFQSRRPNTSFCFLDIRSPGLGDTAMYLCATSRDKGGVGETQYFGPGTRLLVL.